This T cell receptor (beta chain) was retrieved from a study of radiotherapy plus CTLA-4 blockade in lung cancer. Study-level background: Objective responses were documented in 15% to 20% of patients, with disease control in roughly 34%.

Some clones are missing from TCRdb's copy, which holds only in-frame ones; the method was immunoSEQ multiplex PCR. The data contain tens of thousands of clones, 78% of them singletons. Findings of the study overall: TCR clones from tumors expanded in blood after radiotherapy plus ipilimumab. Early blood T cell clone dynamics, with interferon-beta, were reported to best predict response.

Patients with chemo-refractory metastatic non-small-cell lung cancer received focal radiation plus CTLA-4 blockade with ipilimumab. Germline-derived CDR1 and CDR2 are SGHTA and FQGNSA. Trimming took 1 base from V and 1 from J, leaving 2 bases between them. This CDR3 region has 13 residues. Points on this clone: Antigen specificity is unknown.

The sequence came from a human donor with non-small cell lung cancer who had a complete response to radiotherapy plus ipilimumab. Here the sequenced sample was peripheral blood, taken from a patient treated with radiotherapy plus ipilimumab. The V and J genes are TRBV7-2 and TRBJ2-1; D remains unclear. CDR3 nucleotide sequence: TGTGCCAGCAGCTTAGTTTCCTACAATGAGCAGTTCTTC. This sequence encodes CASSLVSYNEQFF.